These 28 T cell receptor beta chains share one sample of origin, sequenced in a study of OX40 agonist ivuxolimab in advanced cancers. Repertoires were generated with immunoSEQ multiplex PCR, while TCRdb's copy carries only in-frame clones and drops some. The sample records approximately 69,000 clones, 86% being singletons. This specimen consisted of CD4+ or CD8+ T cells sorted from blood, obtained in a trial of the OX40 agonist ivuxolimab. The receptors shown here come from an adult with an advanced solid tumor such as melanoma, head and neck, liver or kidney cancer.

The genes are TRBV10-3 and TRBJ2-7; D unclear. Trimming cost V 5 bases and J 2 bases, with 13 bases left between them. The CDR3 loop spans 14 amino acids. Germline CDR1 reads ENHRY; CDR2 reads SYGVKD. CDR3 residues: CAISPLGSAYEQYF. The DNA of the CDR3 is TGTGCCATCAGTCCCCTGGGGTCAGCCTACGAGCAGTACTTC.

The chain employs TRBV6-6 and TRBJ1-6; TRBD1 might be the D (6 bases). The CDR3 is 15 amino acids. The V gene lost 4 bases and the J gene lost 7 bases, with 14 bases spanning the gap. The V gene's germline CDR1 is MNHNY and CDR2 SVGAGI (reference sequence). CDR3: CASSLSGGHNSPLHF. The CDR3 coding sequence is TGTGCCAGCAGTTTATCCGGGGGACACAATTCACCCCTCCACTTT.

This clone was seen a handful of times. This chain connects TRBV19 to TRBJ1-2, with 8 bases aligning to TRBD1. The CDR3 is 14 residues long. Germline CDR1 is LNHDA and CDR2 is SQIVND (reference sequence). Trimming removed 4 bases from V and 7 bases from J; junction bases left unmatched: 8. CDR3 sequence (DNA): TGTGCCAGTAGTACACCGGACAGGGCCCTTGGCTACACCTTC. Translating it yields CASSTPDRALGYTF.

This chain joins TRBV18 and TRBJ2-3; D may be TRBD2 (5 bases). Germline V CDR1 and CDR2: KGHSH, LQKENI. The V gene lost 0 bases and the J gene lost 6 bases, with 13 bases spanning the gap. The CDR3 loop spans 15 amino acids. The CDR3 loop reads CASSPPSKPGDTQYF. The CDR3 DNA reads as TGTGCCAGCTCACCACCAAGCAAGCCGGGGGATACGCAGTATTTT.

This clone appeared once. The chain links TRBV6-5 to TRBJ2-7; D unresolved. CDR1 is MNHEY, CDR2 SVGAGI, per germline. Trimming removed 5 bases from V and 7 bases from J, with 9 bases in between. This CDR3 has 11 residues. The CDR3 loop is CASSERDEQYF. The CDR3 nucleotides are TGTGCCAGCAGTGAAAGGGATGAGCAGTACTTC.

The rearrangement links TRBV28 to TRBJ1-2; 12 nucleotides align to TRBD1. Germline V gives CDR1 MDHEN, CDR2 SYDVKM. V shed 5 bases, J shed 5 bases, and the junction held 9 bases outside the gene matches. The CDR3 totals 16 residues. CDR3 protein: CASSQTGTGGRYGYTF. The CDR3 DNA reads TGTGCCAGCAGTCAAACAGGGACAGGGGGCCGGTATGGCTACACCTTC.

This chain uses TRBV6-5 with TRBJ2-5, with TRBD1 matching over 7 bases. CDR3 length: 16 amino acids. The germline V gene encodes CDR1 MNHEY and CDR2 SVGAGI. J lost 4 bases, V lost 2 bases, and 10 bases had no gene match. The CDR3 here is CASSYGRQGRRETQYF. CDR3 bases: TGTGCCAGCAGTTACGGGAGACAGGGAAGGAGAGAGACCCAGTACTTC.

This clone showed up just a few times. The V gene is TRBV19, the J gene TRBJ1-5; TRBD1 is a possible D gene (6 bases). Germline CDR1 LNHDA, CDR2 SQIVND (reference sequence). The CDR3 totals 15 residues. The V end lost 1 base, the J end lost 4 bases, and 11 bases lay between the germline ends. The CDR3 nucleotides are TGTGCCAGTAGTATAGGGCTGGGACATAATCAGCCCCAGCATTTT. Translating it yields CASSIGLGHNQPQHF.

The chain carries TRBV19 and TRBJ2-1; 8 positions match TRBD1. Trimming removed 5 bases from V and 3 bases from J; junction bases left unmatched: 3. CDR1 and CDR2 (germline): LNHDA, SQIVND (reference sequence). The CDR3 covers 14 residues. This CDR3 is CASSPGTGYNEQFF. Here the CDR3 DNA reads TGTGCCAGTAGTCCCGGGACAGGCTACAATGAGCAGTTCTTC.

This chain links TRBV7-3 with TRBJ1-5; maybe TRBD1 (6 bases). Trimming shortened V by 2 bases and J by 7 bases, and 18 bases separated the two germline ends. The germline gives CDR1 SGHTA, CDR2 FQGTGA. The length of the CDR3 is 16 residues. The DNA for the CDR3 is TGTGCCAGCAGCTTATGTGGGTTGGGACATGAGCAGCCCCAGCATTTT. Its translation is CASSLCGLGHEQPQHF.

This chain uses TRBV18 with TRBJ2-7; no reliable D call. V gave up 2 bases and J gave up 3 bases, with 11 bases separating them. Germline V gene sequence: CDR1 KGHSH, CDR2 LQKENI. There are 14 residues in the CDR3. The CDR3 loop is CASSPNGLGYEQYF. CDR3 nucleotide sequence: TGTGCCAGCTCACCAAATGGGCTCGGCTACGAGCAGTACTTC.

The chain couples TRBV19 to TRBJ2-7; the D is unclear. The CDR3 sequence is 14 residues long. In germline, CDR1 is LNHDA, CDR2 SQIVND (reference sequence). The V end lost 4 bases, the J end lost 2 bases, and 12 bases lay between the germline ends. The CDR3 loop reads CASSNDRAPYEQYF. CDR3 coding DNA: TGTGCCAGTAGTAACGACCGGGCCCCCTACGAGCAGTACTTC.

This clone was recorded once. The gene calls are TRBV27 and TRBJ2-7; D perhaps matches TRBD1 (6 bases). Germline assignment: CDR1 MNHEY and CDR2 SMNVEV (reference sequence). The CDR3 extends over 16 amino acids. V lost 3 bases to trimming and J lost 1 base, with 16 bases between them. The CDR3 is CASSFKGLQGSYEQYF. CDR3 sequence (DNA): TGTGCCAGCAGTTTTAAAGGCCTACAGGGTTCCTACGAGCAGTACTTC.

The rearrangement uses TRBV5-4 and TRBJ2-7; D is undetermined. Germline values: CDR1 SGHNT, CDR2 YYREEE (reference sequence). Trimming stripped 1 base from V and 2 bases from J, with 10 bases between. The CDR3 extends over 14 amino acids. In DNA form, the CDR3 reads TGTGCCAGCAGCTTGTATGGGGTCACCTACGAGCAGTACTTC. Residues: CASSLYGVTYEQYF. The variable domain in full, with the rest retrieved from reference TRBV5-4 and TRBJ2-7, is ETGVTQSPTHLIKTRGQQVTLRCSSQSGHNTVSWYQQALGQGPQFIFQYYREEENGRGNFPPRFSGLQFPNYSSELNVNALELDDSALYLCASSLYGVTYEQYFGPGTRLTVT.

This clone turned up a few times. V usage is TRBV27 and J usage is TRBJ1-1; maybe TRBD1 (5 bases). The germline V and J ends were trimmed by 1 base and 0 bases, with 15 bases remaining between them. CDR1 and CDR2 from the germline V gene are MNHEY and SMNVEV (reference sequence). This CDR3 is 17 amino acids long. Here the CDR3 DNA reads TGTGCCAGCAGTTTATGGGCGCGGACGGACATGAACACTGAAGCTTTCTTT. It codes for CASSLWARTDMNTEAFF.

The chain joins TRBV21-1 to TRBJ2-3; the table assigns TRBD1, which was not confirmed against the DNA. TRBV21-1 is marked as a pseudogene. CDR3 length: 16 amino acids. CDR3 region: CASSPQGGPSTDTQYF. CDR3 nucleotide sequence: TGTGCCAGCAGCCCCCAGGGGGGTCCTAGCACAGATACGCAGTATTTT.

V usage is TRBV2 and J usage is TRBJ2-1; TRBD2 agrees at 14 bases. V was pared by 8 bases and J by 7 bases, with 7 bases of the junction left unmatched. From germline, CDR1 is SNHLY and CDR2 FYNNEI. There are 15 residues in the CDR3. The CDR3 region is CASLRLAGGPNEQFF. DNA of the CDR3: TGTGCCAGCCTTCGACTAGCGGGAGGGCCGAATGAGCAGTTCTTC.

The chain combines TRBV28 with TRBJ2-7; 16 nucleotides match TRBD2. V dropped 5 bases and J dropped 9; count of bases not matched to a gene: 13. The CDR3 is 17 residues long. Germline CDR1 MDHEN, CDR2 SYDVKM. CDR3: CASSPYLIGTSGRGQYF. DNA for the CDR3: TGTGCCAGCAGTCCATATCTGATTGGGACTAGCGGGAGGGGGCAGTACTTC.

The chain joins TRBV11-2 to TRBJ2-3, with no clear D. Germline assignment: CDR1 SGHAT and CDR2 FQNNGV. V lost 6 bases, J lost 6 bases, and 13 bases lay in between. This CDR3 has 13 residues. CDR3 sequence (DNA): TGTGCCAGCAGACCCCCTAGGCCGGATACGCAGTATTTT. Protein product: CASRPPRPDTQYF.

This chain links TRBV28 with TRBJ2-2; D ambiguous. Per the germline V gene, CDR1 is MDHEN and CDR2 is SYDVKM. V lost 7 bases and J 7 bases, leaving 4 bases between the germline ends. The CDR3 runs to 10 residues. The CDR3 DNA follows: TGTGCCAGCAATGGCGGGGAGCTGTTTTTT. Protein sequence: CASNGGELFF.

The rearrangement joins TRBV5-6 to TRBJ1-5; 8 positions agree with TRBD1. The trim removed 0 bases at V and 3 bases at J, leaving 2 bases unmatched. The CDR3 extends over 15 amino acids. Looked up from germline, CDR1 is SGHDT and CDR2 is YYEEEE. Here the CDR3 reads CASSLAGGNNQPQHF. The CDR3 DNA is TGTGCCAGCAGCTTGGCAGGGGGCAACAATCAGCCCCAGCATTTT.

This clone was seen a single time. J is TRBJ2-5 and V is TRBV7-9; the D gene is possibly TRBD2 (6 bases). Looked up from germline, CDR1 is SEHNR and CDR2 is FQNEAQ (reference sequence). Between the trimmed V and J ends, which lost 1 base and 0 bases, there was a span of 9 bases. The CDR3 contains 15 residues. The CDR3 region is CASSLGGGNQETQYF. The CDR3 DNA sequence: TGTGCCAGCAGCTTAGGTGGCGGGAACCAAGAGACCCAGTACTTC.

The chain carries TRBV7-3 and TRBJ2-3; 9 bases fit TRBD2. Germline CDR1 reads SGHTA; CDR2 reads FQGTGA. This CDR3 contains 16 residues. After removal of 0 bases from V and 7 bases from J, the junction contained 8 bases not matched to a gene. The CDR3 sequence: CASSLTVAGVPYTQYF. In DNA form, the CDR3 reads TGTGCCAGCAGCTTAACTGTAGCGGGGGTTCCTTATACGCAGTATTTT.

This clone was seen a few times. This chain joins TRBV6-6 and TRBJ1-6; D not certain. V lost 2 bases, J lost 7 bases, and 12 bases lay in between. Germline CDR1 MNHNY, CDR2 SVGAGI (reference sequence). There are 15 residues in the CDR3. CDR3 in amino acids: CASSYPPDTNSPLHF. The CDR3 DNA reads TGTGCCAGCAGTTACCCTCCAGACACGAATTCACCCCTCCACTTT.

This clone has more than one count but fewer than ten. The chain joins TRBV6-5 to TRBJ1-3, with 7 bases identical to TRBD1. The CDR3 sequence is 15 residues long. Germline-derived CDR1 and CDR2 are MNHEY and SVGAGI. The V gene end was trimmed by 6 bases and the J gene end by 4 bases; junction bases not matched to a gene: 9. CDR3 nucleotide sequence: TGTGCCAGCAGGGGTGGGACAGTTGGCGGAAACACCATATATTTT. Protein: CASRGGTVGGNTIYF.

This chain connects TRBV5-6 to TRBJ2-7; no reliable D call. CDR3 length: 14 amino acids. Germline values: CDR1 SGHDT, CDR2 YYEEEE. V lost 0 bases to trimming and J lost 8 bases, with 15 bases between them. The DNA of the CDR3 is TGTGCCAGCAGCTTGGGTAAGGTCCTCTTAAAGCAGTACTTC. Residues: CASSLGKVLLKQYF. The variable domain in full, with the rest retrieved from reference TRBV5-6 and TRBJ2-7, is DAGVTQSPTHLIKTRGQQVTLRCSPKSGHDTVSWYQQALGQGPQFIFQYYEEEERQRGNFPDRFSGHQFPNYSSELNVNALLLGDSALYLCASSLGKVLLKQYFGPGTRLTVT.

The genes are TRBV29-1 and TRBJ1-4; TRBD1 matches 12 bases. Germline V gene lookup returns CDR1 SQVTM and CDR2 ANQGSEA. The V segment lost 6 bases and the J segment 7 bases; nucleotides outside the gene matches: 9. The CDR3 contains 15 residues. CDR3 coding DNA: TGCAGCGTCGCGGGACAGGGGGCTTTAGGTGAAAAACTGTTTTTT. Encoded protein: CSVAGQGALGEKLFF.

The genes are TRBV7-2 and TRBJ2-1; the match to TRBD2 covers 9 bases. Germline CDR1 SGHTA, CDR2 FQGNSA. The CDR3 length is 14 residues. With V trimmed by 4 bases and J by 6 bases, 4 bases remained unmatched. The CDR3 DNA is TGTGCCAGCAGCTCTGGACTAGCGAGCAATGAGCAGTTCTTC. Its protein product is CASSSGLASNEQFF.